In its sample, the clone carrying this T cell receptor (beta chain) was seen a few times. MiXCR was run by TCRdb on the 5' RACE reads, yielding one entry per CDR3 protein. The table includes about 60,000 distinct CDR3 sequences, more than 25% detected once. Between the trimmed V and J ends, which lost 5 bases and 5 bases, there was a span of 13 bases. This CDR3 spans 15 amino acids. This clonotype was sampled from a female donor with breast cancer. This rearrangement joins TRBV12-3 or TRBV12-4 to TRBJ2-6; maybe TRBD1 (7 bases). Sequenced sample: tumor-infiltrating naive CD4+ T cells sorted from the breast tumor. Subset reported: naive CD4+ T cells, CD4+CD45RA+CD25-. CDR3 bases: TGTGCCAGCAGTGTGACAGGGACTCGGGCCAACGTCCTGACTTTC. Residues: CASSVTGTRANVLTF.